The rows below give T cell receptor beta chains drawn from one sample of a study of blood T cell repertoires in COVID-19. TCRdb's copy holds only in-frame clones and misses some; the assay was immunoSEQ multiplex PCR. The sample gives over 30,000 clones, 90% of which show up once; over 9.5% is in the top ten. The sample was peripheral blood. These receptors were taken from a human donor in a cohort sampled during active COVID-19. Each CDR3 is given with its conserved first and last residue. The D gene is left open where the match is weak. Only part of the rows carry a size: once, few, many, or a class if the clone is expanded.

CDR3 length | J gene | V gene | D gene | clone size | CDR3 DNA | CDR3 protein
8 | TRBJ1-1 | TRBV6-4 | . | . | TGTGCCCACCTACAAGCTTTCTTT | CAHLQAFF
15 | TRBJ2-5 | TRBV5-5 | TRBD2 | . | TGTGCCAGCAAAAGACTAGCGGGAGGTTGGGAGACCCAGTACTTC | CASKRLAGGWETQYF
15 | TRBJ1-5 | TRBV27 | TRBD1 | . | TGTGCCAGCGCGGAGACCACAGGGGGGCGTCAGCCCCAGCATTTT | CASAETTGGRQPQHF
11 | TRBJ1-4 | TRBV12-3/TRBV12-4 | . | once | TGTGCCAGCAGTGGCCATGAAAAACTGTTTTTT | CASSGHEKLFF
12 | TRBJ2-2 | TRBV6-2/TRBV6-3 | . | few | TGTGCCAGCAGTTTCTACTCGGGGGAGCTGTTTTTT | CASSFYSGELFF
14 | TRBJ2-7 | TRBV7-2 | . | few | TGTGCCAGCAGCTTAGGAGGGATATCCTACGAGCAGTACTTC | CASSLGGISYEQYF
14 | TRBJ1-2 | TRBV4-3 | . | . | TGCGCCAGCAGCCAATTACAGGGATACGATGGCTACACCTTC | CASSQLQGYDGYTF
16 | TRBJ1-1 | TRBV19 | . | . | TGTGCCAGTAGTATATCGGGTTTGGGGAGGGGAACTGAAGCTTTCTTT | CASSISGLGRGTEAFF
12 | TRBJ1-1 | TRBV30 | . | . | TGTGCCTGGAGTCTCGGGGATACTGAAGCTTTCTTT | CAWSLGDTEAFF
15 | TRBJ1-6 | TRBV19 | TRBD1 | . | TGTGCCAGTAGTATACAGGGGGCTGTTAATTCACCCCTCCACTTT | CASSIQGAVNSPLHF
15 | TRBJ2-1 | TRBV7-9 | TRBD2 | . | TGTGCCAGCAGCTTGGGATGGACTAGCGGTACTGAGCAGTTCTTC | CASSLGWTSGTEQFF
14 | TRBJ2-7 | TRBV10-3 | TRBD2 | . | TGTGCCATCAGTGAGTTCAGCGGGAGTGGCGAGCAGTACTTC | CAISEFSGSGEQYF
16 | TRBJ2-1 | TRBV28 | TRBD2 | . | TGTGCCAGCAGTCCCGGTAGCGGGGGCTATTACAATGAGCAGTTCTTC | CASSPGSGGYYNEQFF
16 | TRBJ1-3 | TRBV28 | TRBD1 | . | TGTGCCAGCAGTGAAACAGGGGGTTACTCTGGAAACACCATATATTTT | CASSETGGYSGNTIYF
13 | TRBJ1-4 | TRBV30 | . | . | TGTGCCTGGAGTGAACAGGGTGGGGAAAAACTGTTTTTT | CAWSEQGGEKLFF